These 5 T cell receptor beta chains originate from one sample sequenced in a study of blood T cell repertoires in COVID-19 (dated by TCRdb to 2019 to 2021). The library was obtained by the immunoSEQ multiplex PCR assay. TCRdb stores this immuneACCESS table with in-frame sequences only. Part of the clones is absent; in the studies checked, under half of the shortfall reflects unresolved V genes, and no reason is known for the rest. This sample has around 150,000 clones in its table, and over 85% of those were observed once. Jointly, the top ten make up 4.6% of the sample. Sequenced material: peripheral blood. The receptors here all came from a woman aged 45-65 years with acute or convalescent COVID-19.

The rearrangement links TRBV5-6 to TRBJ2-7, with 8 bases fitting TRBD2. The CDR3 runs 14 residues. CDR1 and CDR2 (germline): SGHDT, YYEEEE. The junction had 3 bases not matched to a gene; V was cut back by 4 bases and J by 0 bases. Written as DNA, the CDR3 is TGTGCCAGCAGCCCGGGACTAGGCTCCTACGAGCAGTACTTC. This sequence encodes CASSPGLGSYEQYF. The full variable domain, with the rest looked up from reference TRBV5-6 and TRBJ2-7, is DAGVTQSPTHLIKTRGQQVTLRCSPKSGHDTVSWYQQALGQGPQFIFQYYEEEERQRGNFPDRFSGHQFPNYSSELNVNALLLGDSALYLCASSPGLGSYEQYFGPGTRLTVT.

This clone was detected only once. The gene calls are TRBV19 and TRBJ2-2; TRBD1 is a possible D gene (6 bases). Per germline, CDR1 LNHDA and CDR2 SQIVND (reference sequence). This CDR3 contains 15 residues. Trimming pared 6 bases from V and 1 base from J, leaving 12 bases between. The CDR3 region has the DNA TGTGCCAGTAGAAGAGAAGGGGGGAACACCGGGGAGCTGTTTTTT. Its protein is CASRREGGNTGELFF.

The chain carries TRBV28 and TRBJ1-5, with 7 nucleotides matching TRBD1. The ends lost 6 bases at V and 2 bases at J; junction bases unmatched: 4. From germline, CDR1 is MDHEN and CDR2 SYDVKM. CDR3 length: 14 residues. The CDR3 reads CASRGDRGNQPQHF. Here the CDR3 DNA reads TGTGCCAGCAGGGGAGACAGGGGCAATCAGCCCCAGCATTTT.

This CDR3 reads CASSPGAGGFNEQFF. The CDR3 DNA sequence: TGTGCCAGCAGCCCGGGAGCGGGAGGGTTCAATGAGCAGTTCTTC. The chain links TRBV6-5 to TRBJ2-1; 10 bases align to TRBD2. The CDR3 totals 15 residues. From germline, CDR1 is MNHEY and CDR2 SVGAGI. The V segment lost 6 bases and the J segment 6 bases; nucleotides outside the gene matches: 8.

The V gene is TRBV6-2 or TRBV6-3, the J gene TRBJ2-1; possible D gene TRBD1, 6 bases. The V and J ends lost 6 bases and 12 bases respectively, with 12 bases between them. Germline V gene data show CDR1 as MNHEY and CDR2 as SVGEGT. This CDR3 contains 11 residues. The CDR3 sequence: CASSWVGGQFF. The CDR3 region has the DNA TGTGCCAGCAGCTGGGTAGGGGGGCAGTTCTTC.